This T cell receptor beta chain appears in the sequencing data of a study of CD8 T cells in ankylosing spondylitis (dated by TCRdb to between 2016 and 2019). Notes on the research overall: The study set out to find disease-linked TCR variants by profiling T cell receptor beta repertoires in ankylosing spondylitis patients and healthy donors. The full study cohort was made up of about 24 ankylosing spondylitis patients and 108 healthy donors. Peripheral blood was sampled, and synovial fluid was also collected from ankylosing spondylitis patients. Overall study results and their limits: A CD8+ phenotype was shown by the disease-linked clones, which were found at relatively low frequencies in peripheral blood. The disease-linked clones were reported to be significantly enriched in matched synovial fluid samples from ankylosing spondylitis patients. Blood from ankylosing spondylitis patients appeared to be characterized by a TCR beta motif composed of eight highly homologous amino acid variants. Some TCR beta motif variants had previously been reported in synovial fluid and blood of reactive arthritis patients, which suggested common disease-initiation mechanisms.

A remark on this clonotype: The clone's antigen remains unknown. Base qualities are missing; no much larger clone stands one base away.

Trimming leaves V shorter by 2 bases and J shorter by 2 bases, with the junction holding 11 bases beyond the gene matches. From the cysteine up to the phenylalanine, the CDR3 has a length of 16 residues. The CDR3 DNA has 48 bases and is translated from base 1. Per the germline V gene (reference sequence), DFQATT is the CDR1 and SNEGSKA is the CDR2. Sequencer: Illumina HiSeq 2500. Quantitative 5'-RACE with molecular barcodes was the method used to prepare the TCR beta libraries. Per the source publication's procedure: A new computational method, built on a probabilistic model of VDJ rearrangement, was used to identify disease-linked TCR variants. TCRdb reprocessed the public reads (quality trimming at Q25 with fastp, clone calling with MiXCR) and kept in-frame beta chains. CDR3 protein sequences are deduplicated, and each keeps its most common genes and DNA. For this entry, the V and J calls and clone size follow TCRdb and not the study's own pipeline. Counted in this sample were tens of thousands of distinct CDR3 sequences; about 27% of them appeared once. The biggest ten clones account for around 56% of the sample.

The rearranged chain carries TRBV20-1 and TRBJ2-5, and TRBD1 matches 7 of the central bases. The sequencing input was blood, either unsorted or a sorted T cell fraction (not recorded which). The clonotype originates from a male donor with ankylosing spondylitis or in good health (not recorded which). The CDR3 sequence is CSARSRRDRLQETQYF. The sequence in DNA is TGCAGTGCTAGATCCCGCCGGGACAGATTACAAGAGACCCAGTACTTC.